This entry describes one T cell receptor (beta chain). The sample comes from a study of neoadjuvant anti-PD-1 for oral cavity cancer. Time point of the sample: after neoadjuvant nivolumab, at surgical resection. V lost 5 bases, J lost 6 bases, and 13 bases lay in between. The germline V gene encodes CDR1 SEHNR and CDR2 FQNEAQ (reference sequence). The CDR3 length is 13 residues. Profiled with immunoSEQ multiplex PCR; TCRdb holds only in-frame clones, not every one. The sample holds about 68,000 clones; approximately 81% are singletons and the top ten take 3% to 3.5%. The material sequenced was PBMCs, taken after nivolumab (anti-PD-1) treatment. This clonotype originated in a person between 40 and 79 years old with oral cavity squamous cell carcinoma. The chain recombines TRBV7-9 with TRBJ1-2; no definite D call. CDR3 loop: CASSPTVADGYTF. CDR3 DNA: TGTGCCAGCAGCCCCACGGTAGCGGATGGCTACACCTTC.